Following are 30 T cell receptor beta chains from one sample sequenced in a study of glioma-infiltrating T cells. TCR alpha and beta CDR3 regions were amplified from RNA using iRepertoire nested multiplex PCR. TCRdb re-called the multiplex PCR reads through MiXCR, storing one row per CDR3 protein. This sample carries some 18,000 distinct CDR3 sequences, roughly 60% of them seen once, and the ten largest clones take 42%. The sequencing sample was made of glioma tissue, nonneoplastic brain tissue, or PBMCs (not recorded which). Every receptor here comes from a human donor with low-grade glioma or glioblastoma, undergoing nonglioma brain surgery, or in good health (not recorded which).

The chain has TRBV28 and TRBJ2-1, with 11 nucleotides matching TRBD2. The CDR3 covers 16 residues. Germline V gene lookup returns CDR1 MDHEN and CDR2 SYDVKM. J was trimmed by 4 bases and V by 5 bases; bases with no gene match: 7. The CDR3 reads CASSPRTSGRYNEQFF. The CDR3 DNA reads TGTGCCAGCAGTCCCCGGACTAGCGGGCGTTACAATGAGCAGTTCTTC.

This clonotype was seen a single time. Since a much larger clone is just one base distant, this may be a read error. The chain recombines TRBV7-9 with TRBJ1-2; 8 bases align to TRBD1. The CDR3 is 13 residues long. CDR1 is SEHNR, CDR2 FQNEAQ, per germline (reference sequence). The junction had 0 bases not matched to a gene; V was cut back by 3 bases and J by 3 bases. CDR3 sequence: CASSLTGDYGYTF. The CDR3 coding sequence is TGTGCCAGCAGCTTGACAGGGGACTATGGCTACACCTTC.

This chain links TRBV27 with TRBJ1-5; D not certain. V was shortened by 10 bases and J by 5 bases, with 18 bases between the two germline ends. Germline V gives CDR1 MNHEY, CDR2 SMNVEV (reference sequence). The CDR3 covers 14 residues. The CDR3 nucleotides are TGTGCCACCCGTGGCCCCAGAGGCGATCAGCCCCAGCATTTT. Translation: CATRGPRGDQPQHF.

The chain combines TRBV6-2 or TRBV6-3 with TRBJ2-3, with TRBD2 matching over 8 bases. The CDR3 is 16 residues long. Germline V gene data show CDR1 as MNHEY and CDR2 as SVGEGT. Losses at the gene ends were 0 bases for V and 5 bases for J; bases not matched to a gene: 7. The CDR3 DNA sequence: TGTGCCAGCAGTTACTCGACAGCGGGAGATGGAGATACGCAGTATTTT. Translating it yields CASSYSTAGDGDTQYF.

The chain combines TRBV7-2 with TRBJ2-1; 12 nucleotides match TRBD2. The DNA end is a closer match to TRBJ2-7, so the J assignment may be wrong. The CDR3 spans 18 residues. The germline CDR1 and CDR2 sequences are SGHTA and FQGNSA. DNA of the CDR3: TGTGCCAGCACTGGGATGCTAGCGGGAGGGCGAATTAGTCATGAGCAGTACTTC. Translated, it gives CASTGMLAGGRISHEQYF.

About this clonotype: The junction does not match germline at one end; this may be a read error. The rearrangement uses TRBV20-1 and TRBJ2-2; no clear D. Germline CDR1 reads DFQATT; CDR2 reads SNEGSKA (reference sequence). CDR3 length: 14 residues. The CDR3 DNA reads as TGCAGCGCTAGAGGCCGGACCCTCCCCGGGGAGCTGTTTTTT. This gives the protein CSARGRTLPGELFF.

About this clonotype itself: One junction end disagrees with the germline gene, perhaps due to a read error. The V and J genes are TRBV7-2 and TRBJ2-3; D is unresolved. This CDR3 contains 12 residues. Per germline, CDR1 SGHTA and CDR2 FQGNSA. In DNA, the CDR3 is TGTGACAGCAGCGTTTTCACAGATACGCAGTATTTT. Protein: CDSSVFTDTQYF. The full variable domain, with the rest looked up from reference TRBV7-2 and TRBJ2-3, is GAGVSQSPSNKVTEKGKDVELRCDPISGHTALYWYRQSLGQGLEFLIYFQGNSAPDKSGLPSDRFSAERTGGSVSTLTIQRTQQEDSAVYLCDSSVFTDTQYFGPGTRLTVL.

The V call is TRBV27, the J call TRBJ1-1, with a weak D call TRBD1 (5 bases). CDR1 MNHEY and CDR2 SMNVEV come from the germline V gene (reference sequence). The CDR3 spans 13 residues. Trimming cost V 5 bases and J 0 bases, with 7 bases left between them. The CDR3 sequence: CASSGGLNTEAFF. The CDR3 bases are TGTGCCAGCAGTGGGGGACTGAACACTGAAGCTTTCTTT.

DNA for the CDR3: TGTGCGCTAGCGGTGAATGAAGAGACCCAGTACTTC. This encodes CALAVNEETQYF. The J gene is TRBJ2-5, the V gene TRBV6-6; TRBD2 matches 7 bases. This CDR3 is built from 12 residues. Germline V lookup: CDR1 MNHNY, CDR2 SVGAGI (reference sequence).

This clonotype has more than one count but fewer than ten. This chain connects TRBV6-2 or TRBV6-3 to TRBJ2-7; D not certain. CDR3 size: 13 residues. CDR1 MNHEY and CDR2 SVGEGT come from the germline V gene. V was shortened by 6 bases and J by 1 base, with 10 bases between the two germline ends. CDR3 coding DNA: TGTGCCAGCAGATTCGCGGCGTCCTACGAGCAGTACTTC. Protein sequence: CASRFAASYEQYF.

DNA of the CDR3: TGTGCCAGCAGCTTTTCCCCAGGGGATGGTGGTCAGCCCCAGCATTTT. The encoded protein is CASSFSPGDGGQPQHF. J is TRBJ1-5 and V is TRBV7-2, with a weak D call TRBD1 (6 bases). Trimming removed 3 bases from V and 6 bases from J, with 18 bases in between. CDR3 length: 16 residues. Per the germline V gene, CDR1 is SGHTA and CDR2 is FQGNSA.

The rearrangement uses TRBV6-1 and TRBJ2-3; 14 bases agree with TRBD2. Germline assignment: CDR1 MNHNS and CDR2 SASEGT. J gave up 3 bases and V 5 bases, and 7 bases lay outside the gene matches. This CDR3 has 17 amino acids. The DNA for the CDR3 is TGTGCCAGCAGTTTCAGGACTAGCGGGAGGCGGACAGATACGCAGTATTTT. Its translation is CASSFRTSGRRTDTQYF.

A word on this clonotype: The junction departs from the called germline gene at one end, perhaps through a read error. In DNA, the CDR3 is TGCGCCAGCAGCCCCGTCCCCCTAACTGAAGCTTCCTTT. Residues: CASSPVPLTEASF. The chain uses TRBV5-1 and TRBJ1-1, with no clear D. This CDR3 has 13 amino acids. CDR1 is SGHRS and CDR2 is YFSETQ in the germline V gene.

A remark on this clonotype: This may come from a read error, since a much larger clone is one base off. In this CDR3 the conserved last residue, phenylalanine or tryptophan, is missing, so a read error is likely. The chain has TRBV7-9 and TRBJ1-2; no clear D. Per the germline V gene, CDR1 is SEHNR and CDR2 is FQNEAQ (reference sequence). V was shortened by 2 bases and J by 1 base, with 5 bases between the two germline ends. The CDR3 has 13 amino acids. The CDR3: CASSLYSNYGYTL. CDR3 sequence (DNA): TGTGCCAGCAGCTTATACAGTAACTATGGCTACACCCTC.

The chain couples TRBV6-1 to TRBJ2-1, with D possibly being TRBD1 or TRBD2 (5 bases each). Trimming shortened V by 6 bases and J by 6 bases, and 18 bases separated the two germline ends. Per germline, CDR1 MNHNS and CDR2 SASEGT. The CDR3 contains 15 residues. The CDR3 bases are TGTGCCAGCAGACGCCCCTGGGGGAACCTCAATGAGCAGTTCTTC. Translation gives CASRRPWGNLNEQFF.

The CDR3 nucleotides read TGTGCCAGCAGGGCCGGGGAGGGGGCGGCTCGCGAGCAGTACTTC. Translation: CASRAGEGAAREQYF. V gene TRBV27 combines with J gene TRBJ2-7; D might be TRBD1 or TRBD2, each matching 7 bases. CDR3 length: 15 amino acids. CDR1 and CDR2 from the germline V gene are MNHEY and SMNVEV (reference sequence). Between the trimmed V and J ends, which lost 6 bases and 6 bases, there was a span of 21 bases.

The table lists this clonotype with many counts. The CDR3 DNA reads as TGTGCCAGCAGCTTAGTTATCATGGGAAGCGGAGCTCCATCCTTCTACGAGCAGTACTTC. Its translation: CASSLVIMGSGAPSFYEQYF. The chain couples TRBV7-8 to TRBJ2-7, with D perhaps matching TRBD2 (5 bases). There are 20 residues in the CDR3. Germline lookup yields CDR1 SGHVS and CDR2 FQNEAQ. Trimming shortened V by 1 base and J by 3 bases, and 28 bases separated the two germline ends.

The chain links TRBV20-1 to TRBJ1-5, with a weak D call TRBD1 (5 bases). Per germline, CDR1 DFQATT and CDR2 SNEGSKA (reference sequence). Trimming removed 5 bases at V and 2 bases at J, with 7 bases between. CDR3 length: 12 amino acids. The CDR3 loop reads CSAGGGNQPQHF. CDR3 in DNA: TGCAGTGCTGGGGGAGGCAATCAGCCCCAGCATTTT.

V is TRBV27 and J is TRBJ1-1; TRBD1 is a possible D gene (5 bases). The germline V and J ends were trimmed by 5 bases and 5 bases, with 12 bases remaining between them. This CDR3 is built from 13 residues. Germline CDR1 and CDR2: MNHEY and SMNVEV (reference sequence). The CDR3 sequence: CASSTGRRTEAFF. DNA of the CDR3: TGTGCCAGCAGTACGGGACGTCGGACTGAAGCTTTCTTT.

This clonotype was counted only a few times. This CDR3 is CSAGPRAGSYQPQHF. The CDR3 nucleotides are TGCAGTGCTGGACCGCGGGCAGGGTCTTATCAGCCCCAGCATTTT. This chain joins TRBV20-1 and TRBJ1-5; possible D gene TRBD1, 5 bases. Trimming took 5 bases from V and 5 from J, leaving 19 bases between them. The CDR3 loop spans 15 amino acids. The germline V gene has CDR1 DFQATT and CDR2 SNEGSKA (reference sequence).

The J gene is TRBJ2-7, the V gene TRBV4-1, with no clear D. The germline CDR1 and CDR2 sequences are MGHRA and YSYEKL. The length of the CDR3 is 13 residues. Trimming removed 0 bases at V and 4 bases at J, with 7 bases between. The CDR3 spells CASSQEKNYEQYF. CDR3 nucleotide sequence: TGCGCCAGCAGCCAAGAAAAAAATTACGAGCAGTACTTC.

The CDR3 coding sequence is TGTGCCAGCTCACCGGACCTCCAGAAGACTGAAGCTTTCTTT. Translated: CASSPDLQKTEAFF. The chain carries TRBV18 and TRBJ1-1; the D is unclear. This CDR3 comprises 14 residues. V lost 3 bases and J 5 bases, leaving 13 bases between the germline ends. Germline assignment: CDR1 KGHSH and CDR2 LQKENI. The entire variable domain, with the rest obtained from reference TRBV18 and TRBJ1-1, is as follows: NAGVMQNPRHLVRRRGQEARLRCSPMKGHSHVYWYRQLPEEGLKFMVYLQKENIIDESGMPKERFSAEFPKEGPSILRIQQVVRGDSAAYFCASSPDLQKTEAFFGQGTRLTVV.

V gene TRBV7-9 combines with J gene TRBJ1-5, with 9 bases matching TRBD1. After removal of 7 bases from V and 5 bases from J, the junction contained 12 bases not matched to a gene. CDR1 and CDR2 (germline): SEHNR, FQNEAQ (reference sequence). The CDR3 spans 16 residues. The CDR3 DNA reads as TGTGCCAGCATCACCCCGACGGACAGGGGAGATCAGCCCCAGCATTTT. Encoded protein: CASITPTDRGDQPQHF.

This clonotype was recorded many times. The rearrangement uses TRBV16 and TRBJ2-3; D is unclear. V lost 5 bases and J lost 3, with 0 bases in between. Germline lookup yields CDR1 KGHSY and CDR2 FQNENV. The CDR3 runs 10 residues. CDR3 DNA sequence: TGTGCCAGCAGCACAGATACGCAGTATTTT. It codes for CASSTDTQYF.

Concerning this clonotype itself: Compared with germline, one end of the junction differs, possibly owing to a read error. V usage is TRBV27 and J usage is TRBJ1-5; 9 nucleotides line up with TRBD1. CDR1 and CDR2 from the germline V gene are MNHEY and SMNVEV (reference sequence). The CDR3 is 16 amino acids. The CDR3 region has the DNA TGTGCCAGCAGGAGAGCCGGGACAGGGAACAATCAGCCCCAACATTTT. Amino acid sequence: CASRRAGTGNNQPQHF.

The chain employs TRBV7-9 and TRBJ2-5; no definite D call. Trimming removed 5 bases at V and 9 bases at J, with 13 bases between. This CDR3 has 12 amino acids. Germline values: CDR1 SEHNR, CDR2 FQNEAQ (reference sequence). The CDR3 loop is CASSPATVAQYF. The CDR3 nucleotides read TGTGCCAGCAGCCCCGCCACGGTAGCCCAGTACTTC.

As for this clonotype: A single base separates this from a much larger clone, so it may be a read error. This sequence joins TRBV9 and TRBJ1-2; tentative D call: TRBD1 (5 bases). This CDR3 has 16 residues. V was cut by 4 bases and J by 8 bases, with 24 bases left in between. The germline CDR1 and CDR2 sequences are SGDLS and YYNGEE. CDR3 sequence: CASSLGAGPDEKGYTF. The CDR3 bases are TGTGCCAGCAGCCTAGGGGCCGGACCAGACGAGAAAGGCTACACCTTC.

The genes are TRBV20-1 and TRBJ2-3; 14 bases match TRBD2. V lost 2 bases and J lost 10; bases outside the gene matches: 8. Germline-derived CDR1 and CDR2 are DFQATT and SNEGSKA (reference sequence). The CDR3 extends over 15 amino acids. The CDR3 protein is CSARPGLAGVGAQYF. The CDR3 nucleotides read TGCAGTGCTAGACCGGGACTAGCGGGAGTTGGGGCGCAGTATTTT.

This chain uses TRBV6-2 or TRBV6-3 with TRBJ2-7; D remains unclear. Germline V gene lookup returns CDR1 MNHEY and CDR2 SVGEGT. This CDR3 comprises 15 residues. Trimming pared 1 base from V and 1 base from J, leaving 11 bases between. CDR3 protein: CASSYLADFSYEQYF. Here the CDR3 DNA reads TGTGCCAGCAGTTACTTGGCCGACTTTTCCTACGAGCAGTACTTC.

This clonotype was counted at least ten times. J is TRBJ1-1 and V is TRBV2; D call uncertain. This CDR3 is 13 amino acids long. Germline V lookup: CDR1 SNHLY, CDR2 FYNNEI. With 10 bases removed from V and 4 bases from J, the gap between germline ends came to 16 bases. The CDR3 region is CATGDVRSTEAFF. CDR3 sequence (DNA): TGTGCCACCGGCGACGTCCGGAGCACTGAAGCTTTCTTT. Combining the CDR3 with reference TRBV2 and TRBJ1-1 gives the whole variable domain EPEVTQTPSHQVTQMGQEVILRCVPISNHLYFYWYRQILGQKVEFLVSFYNNEISEKSEIFDDQFSVERPDGSNFTLKIRSTKLEDSAMYFCATGDVRSTEAFFGQGTRLTVV.